The clone carrying this T cell receptor beta chain was detected ten times or more. What it recognizes is unknown. This entry is derived from a study of blood T cells in healthy people across ages. Study-wide results and caveats: Roughly linearly, TCR beta diversity per million T cells fell as age increased.

All donors came from Russia, were Caucasian and healthy, and spanned ages roughly 6 to 100. V lost 6 bases and J lost 6, with 15 bases in between. The CDR3 totals 13 residues. Germline CDR1 and CDR2: LNHNV and YYDKDF (reference sequence). Together with a sample-barcoded 5' primer, a J-beta primer mix was included in a second PCR lasting roughly 6 to 12 cycles. TCRdb ran MiXCR on the 5' RACE reads and lists one entry per CDR3 protein. Here the sample spans around 1,500,000 distinct CDR3 sequences, 28% being singletons. Specimen: blood. This sequence joins TRBV15 and TRBJ2-7; D call uncertain. The TCR was taken from a woman in her twenties or thirties in good health. DNA of the CDR3: TGTGCCACCAGTAAGGATGTAGTAAGCGAGCAGTACTTC. Translated, it gives CATSKDVVSEQYF.